The clone carrying this TCR beta chain was picked up a small number of times. This sample was included in a study of OX40 agonist ivuxolimab in advanced cancers. Study in general: Patients enrolled in dose escalation were diagnosed with hepatocellular carcinoma, melanoma, renal cell or head and neck cancer.

On cycle 4 day 1 and cycle 7 day 1, as well as at baseline, blood was sampled. The repertoire was sequenced with immunoSEQ multiplex PCR; TCRdb's copy has only in-frame clones and lacks some. This sample yields 75,000 to 95,000 clones, of which 75% to 90% are seen a single time; over 0.2% belongs to the top ten. Source: CD4+ or CD8+ T cells sorted from blood, taken in a trial of the OX40 agonist ivuxolimab. This TCR came from an adult with an advanced solid tumor such as melanoma, head and neck, liver or kidney cancer.

This CDR3 is CASSQEEGYSPLHF. CDR3 DNA: TGCGCCAGCAGCCAAGAAGAGGGGTATTCACCCCTCCACTTT. V and J are TRBV4-1 and TRBJ1-6; a possible D gene is TRBD1 (5 bases). The CDR3 extends over 14 amino acids. V was cut by 0 bases and J by 8 bases, with 8 bases left in between. From germline, CDR1 is MGHRA and CDR2 YSYEKL.